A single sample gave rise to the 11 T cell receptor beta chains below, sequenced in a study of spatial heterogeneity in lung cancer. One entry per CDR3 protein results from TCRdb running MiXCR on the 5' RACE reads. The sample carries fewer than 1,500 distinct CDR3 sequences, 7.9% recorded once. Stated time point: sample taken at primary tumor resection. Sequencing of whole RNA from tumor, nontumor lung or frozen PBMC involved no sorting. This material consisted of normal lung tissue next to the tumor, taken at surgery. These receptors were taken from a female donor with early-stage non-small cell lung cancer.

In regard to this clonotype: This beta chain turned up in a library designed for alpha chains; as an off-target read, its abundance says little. The CDR3, as DNA: TGTGCCAGCAGTCCCCGGACAGGGTCTCGGTTTGGTGAAGCTTTCTTT. It encodes CASSPRTGSRFGEAFF. The chain joins TRBV6-5 to TRBJ1-1; 8 bases match TRBD1. The CDR3 is made up of 16 amino acids. V lost 5 bases to trimming and J lost 7 bases; unmatched junction nucleotides: 15. Germline values: CDR1 MNHEY, CDR2 SVGAGI.

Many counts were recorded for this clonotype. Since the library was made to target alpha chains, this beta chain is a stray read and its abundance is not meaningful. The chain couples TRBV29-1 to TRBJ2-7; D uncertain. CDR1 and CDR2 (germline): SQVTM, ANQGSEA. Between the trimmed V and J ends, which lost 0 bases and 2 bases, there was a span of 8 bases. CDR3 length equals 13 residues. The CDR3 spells CSVEEDQAYEQYF. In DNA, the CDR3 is TGCAGCGTTGAAGAGGATCAGGCCTACGAGCAGTACTTC.

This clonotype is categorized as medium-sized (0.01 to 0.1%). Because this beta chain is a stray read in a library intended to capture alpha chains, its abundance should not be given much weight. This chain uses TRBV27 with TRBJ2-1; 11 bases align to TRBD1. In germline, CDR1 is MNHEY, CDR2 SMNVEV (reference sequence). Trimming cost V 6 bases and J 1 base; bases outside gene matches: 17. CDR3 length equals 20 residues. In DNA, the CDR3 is TGTGCCAGCAGATTAGGGACAGGGGGTAGGCTAGCCAAGTCCTACAATGAGCAGTTCTTC. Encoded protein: CASRLGTGGRLAKSYNEQFF.

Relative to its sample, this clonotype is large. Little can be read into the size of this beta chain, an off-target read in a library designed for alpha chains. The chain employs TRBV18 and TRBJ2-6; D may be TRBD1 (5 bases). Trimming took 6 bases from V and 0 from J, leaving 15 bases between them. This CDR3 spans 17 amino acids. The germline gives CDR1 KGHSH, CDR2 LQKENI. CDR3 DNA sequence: TGTGCCAGCTCTGCGGCGACAGCCAGCTCTGGGGCCAACGTCCTGACTTTC. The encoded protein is CASSAATASSGANVLTF.

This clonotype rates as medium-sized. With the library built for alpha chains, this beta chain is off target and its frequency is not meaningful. CDR3 nucleotides: TGCAGTGCTCTACTAGCGGGTAATACGTTGGGGCAGTTCTTC. It encodes CSALLAGNTLGQFF. The chain carries TRBV20-1 and TRBJ2-1; 9 bases fit TRBD2. Looked up from germline, CDR1 is DFQATT and CDR2 is SNEGSKA (reference sequence). The CDR3 covers 14 residues. Unmatched junction bases numbered 14, after V lost 5 bases and J lost 12 bases.

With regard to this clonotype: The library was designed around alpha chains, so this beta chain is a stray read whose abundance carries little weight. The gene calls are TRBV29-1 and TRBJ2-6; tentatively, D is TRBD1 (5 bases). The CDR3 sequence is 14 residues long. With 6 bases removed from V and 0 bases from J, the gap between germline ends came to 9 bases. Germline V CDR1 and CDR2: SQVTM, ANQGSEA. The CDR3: CSVEQDSGANVLTF. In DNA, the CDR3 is TGCAGCGTGGAACAGGACTCTGGGGCCAACGTCCTGACTTTC. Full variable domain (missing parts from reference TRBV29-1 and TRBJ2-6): SAVISQKPSRDICQRGTSLTIQCQVDSQVTMMFWYRQQPGQSLTLIATANQGSEATYESGFVIDKFPISRPNLTFSTLTVSNMSPEDSSIYLCSVEQDSGANVLTFGAGSRLTVL.

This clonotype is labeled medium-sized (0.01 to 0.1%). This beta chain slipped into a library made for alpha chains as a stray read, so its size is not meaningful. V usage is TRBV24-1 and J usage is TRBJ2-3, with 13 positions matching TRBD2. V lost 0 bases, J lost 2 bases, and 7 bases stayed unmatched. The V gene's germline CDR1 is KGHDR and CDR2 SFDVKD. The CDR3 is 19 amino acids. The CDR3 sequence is CATSDLEGLAGAITDTQYF. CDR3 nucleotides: TGTGCCACCAGTGATTTGGAAGGACTAGCGGGGGCCATCACAGATACGCAGTATTTT.

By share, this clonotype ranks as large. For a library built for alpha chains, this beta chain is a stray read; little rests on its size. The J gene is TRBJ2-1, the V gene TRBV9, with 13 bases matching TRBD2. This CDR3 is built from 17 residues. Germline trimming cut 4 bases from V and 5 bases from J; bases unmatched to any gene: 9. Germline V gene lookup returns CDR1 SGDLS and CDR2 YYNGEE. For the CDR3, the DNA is TGTGCCAGCAGCCCCGGGACTAGCGGGATCGGGGACAATGAGCAGTTCTTC. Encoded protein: CASSPGTSGIGDNEQFF.

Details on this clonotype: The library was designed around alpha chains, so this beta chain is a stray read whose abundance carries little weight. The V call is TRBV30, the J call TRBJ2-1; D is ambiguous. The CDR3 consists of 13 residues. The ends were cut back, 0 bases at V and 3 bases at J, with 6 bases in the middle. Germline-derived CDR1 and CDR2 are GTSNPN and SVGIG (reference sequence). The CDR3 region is CAWSVPYYNEQFF. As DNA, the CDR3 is TGTGCCTGGAGTGTACCTTACTACAATGAGCAGTTCTTC.

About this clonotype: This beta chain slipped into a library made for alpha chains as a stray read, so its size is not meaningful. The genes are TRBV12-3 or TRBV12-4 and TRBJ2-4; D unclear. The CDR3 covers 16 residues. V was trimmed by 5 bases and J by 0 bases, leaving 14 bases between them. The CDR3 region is CASSPTLSGAKNIQYF. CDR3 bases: TGTGCCAGCAGTCCGACCTTGAGTGGAGCCAAAAACATTCAGTACTTC.

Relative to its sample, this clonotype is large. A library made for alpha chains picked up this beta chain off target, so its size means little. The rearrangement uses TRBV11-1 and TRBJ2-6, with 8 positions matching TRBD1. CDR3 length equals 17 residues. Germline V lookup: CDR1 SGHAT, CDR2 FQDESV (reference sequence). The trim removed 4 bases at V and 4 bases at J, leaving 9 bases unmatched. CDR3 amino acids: CASSWGQGASGANVLTF. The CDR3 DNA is TGTGCCAGCAGCTGGGGGCAGGGGGCATCAGGGGCCAACGTCCTGACTTTC. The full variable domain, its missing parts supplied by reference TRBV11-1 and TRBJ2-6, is EAEVAQSPRYKITEKSQAVAFWCDPISGHATLYWYRQILGQGPELLVQFQDESVVDDSQLPKDRFSAERLKGVDSTLKIQPAELGDSAMYLCASSWGQGASGANVLTFGAGSRLTVL.